These 2 T cell receptor beta chains share one sample of origin, sequenced in a study of radiotherapy plus CTLA-4 blockade in lung cancer. Data came from immunoSEQ multiplex PCR; TCRdb stores just in-frame clones and leaves some out. The table lists fewer than 55,000 clones, approximately 84% of them singletons. The sequencing here drew on peripheral blood, taken from a patient treated with radiotherapy plus ipilimumab. The receptors stem from a human donor with non-small cell lung cancer whose response to radiotherapy plus ipilimumab could not be evaluated.

V and J are TRBV20-1 and TRBJ2-5, with unresolved D. This CDR3 has 10 residues. Germline assignment: CDR1 DFQATT and CDR2 SNEGSKA (reference sequence). V was shortened by 2 bases and J by 4 bases, with 2 bases between the two germline ends. The DNA for the CDR3 is TGCAGTGCTAGACGAGAGACCCAGTACTTC. Translating it yields CSARRETQYF.

This clone appeared once. V is TRBV28 and J is TRBJ1-2; 10 bases fit TRBD1. The V and J ends lost 6 bases and 8 bases, in that order; junction bases with no gene match: 9. Germline V gene data show CDR1 as MDHEN and CDR2 as SYDVKM. This CDR3 has 14 residues. CDR3 DNA: TGTGCCAGCAGCTCTGGGGACAGGGGACAAGGCTACACCTTC. This gives the protein CASSSGDRGQGYTF.